One and the same sample provided the 5 T cell receptor beta chains below, sequenced in a study of control samples from healthy donors and cancer patients (dated by TCRdb to about 2020). The library was prepared using the immunoSEQ multiplex PCR assay. Held by TCRdb, this immuneACCESS table contains in-frame sequences only and omits some clones. Under half of the omission traces to an unresolved V gene where checked; the cause of the rest is unknown. In this sample the table shows some 150,000 clones, more than 90% of which occur a single time. Of the sample, roughly 3.1% falls within the top ten clones. Sequencing was done on a sample of blood. These receptors all stem from a man younger than 40 in good health.

The gene calls are TRBV7-9 and TRBJ1-1, with D maybe TRBD1 (5 bases). Deletions cut 0 bases from V and 4 bases from J, with 12 bases between. Looked up from germline, CDR1 is SEHNR and CDR2 is FQNEAQ (reference sequence). CDR3 length: 15 residues. The CDR3 sequence is CASSLATVWATEAFF. CDR3 DNA: TGTGCCAGCAGCTTAGCGACAGTCTGGGCCACTGAAGCTTTCTTT.

The V and J genes are TRBV28 and TRBJ1-2; tentative D call: TRBD1 (6 bases). Trimming took 5 bases from V and 0 from J, leaving 13 bases between them. The CDR3 covers 15 residues. In germline, CDR1 is MDHEN, CDR2 SYDVKM. CDR3 amino acids: CASSPDRLPNYGYTF. CDR3 bases: TGTGCCAGCAGTCCCGACAGGCTTCCTAACTATGGCTACACCTTC.

For the CDR3, the DNA is TGTGCCAGCAGCTTGACGGGACTAAGCACAGATACGCAGTATTTT. It specifies CASSLTGLSTDTQYF. The V and J genes are TRBV5-6 and TRBJ2-3, with TRBD2 matching over 7 bases. V lost 1 base, J lost 0 bases, and 2 bases stayed unmatched. Germline CDR1 and CDR2: SGHDT and YYEEEE. There are 15 residues in the CDR3.

In its sample, this clone was seen once. The genes are TRBV9 and TRBJ2-5, with 11 bases aligning to TRBD1. CDR3 length: 15 residues. V lost 3 bases to trimming and J lost 1 base; unmatched junction nucleotides: 2. From germline, CDR1 is SGDLS and CDR2 YYNGEE. Here the CDR3 DNA reads TGTGCCAGCAGCGGGGGACAGGGGGTCCAAGAGACCCAGTACTTC. Its translation is CASSGGQGVQETQYF.

This rearrangement joins TRBV5-6 to TRBJ1-2; 7 bases are a match to TRBD1. J was trimmed by 6 bases and V by 0 bases; bases with no gene match: 11. The CDR3 length is 16 residues. Germline-derived CDR1 and CDR2 are SGHDT and YYEEEE. CDR3 DNA: TGTGCCAGCAGCTTGGTTGGCAGGGGGAACAGCCATGGCTACACCTTC. Amino acid sequence: CASSLVGRGNSHGYTF.